Below, 29 T cell receptor beta chains from the same sample are listed, as sequenced in a study of identical twins. TCRdb analysed the 5' RACE reads with MiXCR anew, one entry per CDR3 protein. The sample holds some 500,000 distinct CDR3 sequences, 14% seen once. This same sample was also taken into another study, of yellow fever vaccine responses in identical twins.

The sample comprised CD4+ T cells sorted from blood. These receptor sequences come from a woman aged 18-29 years in good health.

V is TRBV10-3 and J is TRBJ2-4, with 8 nucleotides matching TRBD1. The ends lost 4 bases at V and 7 bases at J; junction bases unmatched: 3. Germline V gene data show CDR1 as ENHRY and CDR2 as SYGVKD. The CDR3 consists of 13 residues. The chain's CDR3 is CAISVGDRNIQYF. DNA for the CDR3: TGTGCCATCAGTGTAGGGGACAGGAACATTCAGTACTTC.

The chain uses TRBV12-3 or TRBV12-4 and TRBJ2-5; 8 positions match TRBD1. The CDR3 covers 14 residues. The trim removed 6 bases at V and 9 bases at J, leaving 12 bases unmatched. The CDR3 loop is CASSRLQGASAQYF. The CDR3 bases are TGTGCCAGCAGCCGTTTGCAGGGGGCGTCCGCCCAGTACTTC.

The chain has TRBV20-1 and TRBJ2-7; the match to TRBD2 covers 10 bases. With 3 bases clipped from V and 2 bases from J, the junction kept 4 bases outside the gene matches. Germline V gene lookup returns CDR1 DFQATT and CDR2 SNEGSKA (reference sequence). The length of the CDR3 is 14 residues. CDR3 coding DNA: TGCAGTGCTAGCGGACTAGCGGCAACCTACGAGCAGTACTTC. Translating it yields CSASGLAATYEQYF.

This clonotype was seen more than once but under ten times. V usage is TRBV11-3 and J usage is TRBJ1-4, with D hard to call. The CDR3 is 13 amino acids. Germline CDR1 is SGHNT and CDR2 is YENEEA. V was cut by 0 bases and J by 8 bases, with 7 bases left in between. DNA for the CDR3: TGTGCCAGCAGCTTAGACCCGGGGGAAAAACTGTTTTTT. Translation: CASSLDPGEKLFF. Looking up the rest from reference TRBV11-3 and TRBJ1-4 gives the full variable domain: EAGVVQSPRYKIIEKKQPVAFWCNPISGHNTLYWYLQNLGQGPELLIRYENEEAVDDSQLPKDRFSAERLKGVDSTLKIQPAELGDSAVYLCASSLDPGEKLFFGSGTQLSVL.

There are a few counts of this clonotype. The gene calls are TRBV29-1 and TRBJ2-1; D ambiguous. V was trimmed by 4 bases and J by 0 bases, leaving 7 bases between them. The length of the CDR3 is 13 residues. CDR1 and CDR2 from the germline V gene are SQVTM and ANQGSEA. CDR3 coding DNA: TGCAGCGTTGCGGGCCTCTCCTACAATGAGCAGTTCTTC. This translates into CSVAGLSYNEQFF.

The CDR3 is CSAETTVSSYNEQFF. The CDR3 nucleotides are TGCAGTGCTGAAACTACAGTAAGCTCCTACAATGAGCAGTTCTTC. The genes are TRBV20-1 and TRBJ2-1; D uncertain. The CDR3 has 15 residues. Between the trimmed V and J ends, which lost 5 bases and 0 bases, there was a span of 14 bases. Looked up from germline, CDR1 is DFQATT and CDR2 is SNEGSKA (reference sequence).

This clonotype was recorded a few times. This sequence joins TRBV2 and TRBJ2-2; D is unresolved. The V end was cut by 4 bases, the J end by 1 base, with 4 bases between. Germline assignment: CDR1 SNHLY and CDR2 FYNNEI. CDR3 length equals 13 residues. CDR3 sequence: CASSGENTGELFF. CDR3 in DNA: TGTGCCAGCAGTGGAGAGAACACCGGGGAGCTGTTTTTT.

This clonotype was counted a few times. This chain links TRBV5-6 with TRBJ2-7; D is perhaps TRBD2 (5 bases). V was cut by 0 bases and J by 4 bases, with 11 bases left in between. This CDR3 comprises 14 residues. Per germline, CDR1 SGHDT and CDR2 YYEEEE. Written as DNA, the CDR3 is TGTGCCAGCAGCTTGGTCGGGGTACCGTACGAGCAGTACTTC. The encoded protein is CASSLVGVPYEQYF. Full variable domain (outside the CDR3, taken from reference TRBV5-6 and TRBJ2-7): DAGVTQSPTHLIKTRGQQVTLRCSPKSGHDTVSWYQQALGQGPQFIFQYYEEEERQRGNFPDRFSGHQFPNYSSELNVNALLLGDSALYLCASSLVGVPYEQYFGPGTRLTVT.

This clonotype was counted a few times. The chain is built from TRBV6-2 or TRBV6-3 and TRBJ2-2; a weak D match, TRBD2 (5 bases). Germline V gives CDR1 MNHEY, CDR2 SVGEGT. Between the trimmed V and J ends, which lost 2 bases and 5 bases, there was a span of 9 bases. CDR3 length: 14 amino acids. CDR3 bases: TGTGCCAGCAGTTACGGCGGGTGGACCGGGGAGCTGTTTTTT. Its translation is CASSYGGWTGELFF.

This clonotype has just a few counts. The rearrangement uses TRBV24-1 and TRBJ1-2; D gene uncertain. V dropped 4 bases and J dropped 1 base, with 9 bases sitting between them. Looked up from germline, CDR1 is KGHDR and CDR2 is SFDVKD. This CDR3 has 14 residues. CDR3 loop: CATSDTIFNYGYTF. The CDR3 DNA reads TGTGCCACCAGTGACACCATATTTAACTATGGCTACACCTTC.

This clonotype was observed at least ten times. This chain connects TRBV3-1 to TRBJ1-1; D uncertain. CDR3 length equals 15 residues. Germline V lookup: CDR1 LGHDT, CDR2 YNNKEL (reference sequence). Trimming stripped 0 bases from V and 1 base from J, with 9 bases between. This CDR3 is CASSQDINPNTEAFF. The CDR3 nucleotides read TGTGCCAGCAGCCAAGATATCAACCCGAACACTGAAGCTTTCTTT.

There are a few counts of this clonotype. This chain links TRBV27 with TRBJ2-5; 15 nucleotides align to TRBD2. Germline assignment: CDR1 MNHEY and CDR2 SMNVEV (reference sequence). The V segment lost 4 bases and the J segment 2 bases; nucleotides outside the gene matches: 2. CDR3 length: 16 amino acids. CDR3 coding DNA: TGTGCCAGCAGTTATGGACTAGCGGGGGGGCAAGAGACCCAGTACTTC. This codes for CASSYGLAGGQETQYF.

The chain employs TRBV7-2 and TRBJ1-2, with D maybe TRBD1 (5 bases). CDR1 and CDR2 from the germline V gene are SGHTA and FQGNSA. Trimming cost V 1 base and J 4 bases, with 16 bases left between them. The CDR3 totals 16 residues. The CDR3 loop is CASSLVGHDFLYGYTF. CDR3 bases: TGTGCCAGCAGCTTAGTGGGGCATGATTTCCTCTATGGCTACACCTTC. The full variable domain, its missing parts supplied by reference TRBV7-2 and TRBJ1-2, is GAGVSQSPSNKVTEKGKDVELRCDPISGHTALYWYRQSLGQGLEFLIYFQGNSAPDKSGLPSDRFSAERTGGSVSTLTIQRTQQEDSAVYLCASSLVGHDFLYGYTFGSGTRLTVV.

The CDR3 DNA is TGTGCCAGCAGGGACACCCTTTATTCTTACGAGCAGTACTTC. Amino acids: CASRDTLYSYEQYF. This rearrangement joins TRBV2 to TRBJ2-7; D is possibly TRBD1 (5 bases). Germline values: CDR1 SNHLY, CDR2 FYNNEI. CDR3 length: 14 amino acids. V was trimmed by 6 bases and J by 4 bases, leaving 16 bases between them.

The chain recombines TRBV5-1 with TRBJ2-5, with 8 bases lining up with TRBD2. Germline CDR1 and CDR2: SGHRS and YFSETQ. The CDR3 has 15 amino acids. The V segment lost 6 bases and the J segment 4 bases; nucleotides outside the gene matches: 11. This chain's CDR3 is CASTHDGGDRETQYF. In DNA, the CDR3 is TGCGCCAGCACACACGACGGGGGGGATCGAGAGACCCAGTACTTC.

This clonotype was seen repeatedly, ten times or more. The CDR3 reads CASSLDGIMNTEAFF. The CDR3 DNA is TGCGCCAGCAGCTTGGACGGTATAATGAACACTGAAGCTTTCTTT. The chain links TRBV5-1 to TRBJ1-1, with unresolved D. V lost 0 bases and J 0 bases, leaving 9 bases between the germline ends. This CDR3 has 15 amino acids. Germline V CDR1 and CDR2: SGHRS, YFSETQ.

The rearrangement joins TRBV5-6 to TRBJ2-7; 10 positions agree with TRBD1. Germline values: CDR1 SGHDT, CDR2 YYEEEE. Trimming removed 4 bases from V and 4 bases from J; junction bases left unmatched: 11. The CDR3 sequence is 16 residues long. The CDR3 reads CASSPPRQGASYEQYF. DNA of the CDR3: TGTGCCAGCAGCCCACCCCGACAGGGGGCTTCTTACGAGCAGTACTTC.

This clonotype was seen many times. The rearrangement joins TRBV12-3 or TRBV12-4 to TRBJ2-4, with D possibly TRBD1 on 5 matching bases. V dropped 3 bases and J dropped 1 base, with 10 bases sitting between them. The CDR3 is 15 residues long. The CDR3 DNA reads TGTGCCAGCAGTTTTGGTGGGGCCGCCAAAAACATTCAGTACTTC. This codes for CASSFGGAAKNIQYF.

This clonotype was recorded many times. The V and J genes are TRBV18 and TRBJ2-6, with D uncertain. Trimming left V 4 bases short and J 6 bases short, with 4 bases between. Germline assignment: CDR1 KGHSH and CDR2 LQKENI. The CDR3 runs 12 residues. The CDR3 bases are TGTGCCAGCTCACTCTTGGCCAACGTCCTGACTTTC. Protein: CASSLLANVLTF. Complete variable domain (other parts from reference TRBV18 and TRBJ2-6): NAGVMQNPRHLVRRRGQEARLRCSPMKGHSHVYWYRQLPEEGLKFMVYLQKENIIDESGMPKERFSAEFPKEGPSILRIQQVVRGDSAAYFCASSLLANVLTFGAGSRLTVL.

This clonotype came up a few times. The chain uses TRBV13 and TRBJ2-4, with 7 bases lining up with TRBD2. Germline lookup yields CDR1 PRHDT and CDR2 FYEKMQ (reference sequence). The CDR3 consists of 15 residues. Trimming cost V 4 bases and J 2 bases; bases outside gene matches: 5. The CDR3 region has the DNA TGTGCCAGCAGCTCCCGGCGGGGGACCAAAAACATTCAGTACTTC. Amino acid sequence: CASSSRRGTKNIQYF.

V gene TRBV7-9 combines with J gene TRBJ2-7; weak D call: TRBD2 (5 bases). The CDR3 loop spans 14 amino acids. Between the trimmed V and J ends, which lost 1 base and 6 bases, there was a span of 13 bases. CDR1 SEHNR and CDR2 FQNEAQ come from the germline V gene (reference sequence). Here the CDR3 reads CASSLEVGESEQYF. The CDR3 region has the DNA TGTGCCAGCAGCTTAGAGGTCGGGGAGAGCGAGCAGTACTTC. Looking up the rest from reference TRBV7-9 and TRBJ2-7 gives the full variable domain: DTGVSQNPRHKITKRGQNVTFRCDPISEHNRLYWYRQTLGQGPEFLTYFQNEAQLEKSRLLSDRFSAERPKGSFSTLEIQRTEQGDSAMYLCASSLEVGESEQYFGPGTRLTVT.

The chain carries TRBV10-3 and TRBJ1-2; a weak D match, TRBD1 (5 bases). V lost 0 bases, J lost 11 bases, and 16 bases lay in between. This CDR3 region has 14 residues. CDR1 is ENHRY, CDR2 SYGVKD, per germline. The DNA for the CDR3 is TGTGCCATCAGTGAGTCACCCGCAGGGAGTGGATACACCTTC. Translating gives CAISESPAGSGYTF.

The V call is TRBV30, the J call TRBJ2-2; D gene unclear. Looked up from germline, CDR1 is GTSNPN and CDR2 is SVGIG (reference sequence). Trimming took 4 bases from V and 2 from J, leaving 8 bases between them. This CDR3 is 13 amino acids long. The CDR3 loop reads CAWTGSNTGELFF. The CDR3 DNA is TGTGCCTGGACTGGATCTAACACCGGGGAGCTGTTTTTT.

This clonotype was observed a handful of times. The V gene is TRBV20-1, the J gene TRBJ2-3; a weak D match, TRBD2 (5 bases). This CDR3 is built from 14 residues. Germline values: CDR1 DFQATT, CDR2 SNEGSKA (reference sequence). V was trimmed by 1 base and J by 5 bases, leaving 13 bases between them. The CDR3 region has the DNA TGCAGTGCTAGAGTGCCGGGGAGAGGAGATACGCAGTATTTT. Its protein is CSARVPGRGDTQYF.

The chain recombines TRBV4-3 with TRBJ2-3, with 8 bases aligning to TRBD2. The germline V gene encodes CDR1 LGHNA and CDR2 YSLEER. V lost 5 bases, J lost 7 bases, and 11 bases stayed unmatched. The CDR3 runs 15 residues. CDR3 sequence reads: CASSLGSGGDYTQYF. The DNA of the CDR3 is TGCGCCAGCAGCTTGGGGTCGGGGGGGGACTATACGCAGTATTTT.

The chain employs TRBV29-1 and TRBJ1-3; tentative D call: TRBD1 (6 bases). V lost 5 bases to trimming and J lost 4 bases, with 9 bases between them. The CDR3 extends over 12 amino acids. CDR1 is SQVTM and CDR2 is ANQGSEA in the germline V gene. The CDR3 spells CSVPGQGNTIYF. Here the CDR3 DNA reads TGCAGCGTTCCCGGACAGGGAAACACCATATATTTT.

This chain connects TRBV6-1 to TRBJ1-1; a weak D match, TRBD1 (6 bases). The germline V gene encodes CDR1 MNHNS and CDR2 SASEGT. This CDR3 spans 12 amino acids. With 7 bases removed from V and 6 bases from J, the gap between germline ends came to 12 bases. This chain's CDR3 is CASIRGEAEAFF. CDR3 bases: TGTGCCAGCATCAGGGGAGAGGCTGAAGCTTTCTTT.

This clonotype was found a few times. The chain recombines TRBV9 with TRBJ2-3; the match to TRBD1 covers 10 bases. J lost 1 base, V lost 0 bases, and 5 bases had no gene match. The CDR3 consists of 17 residues. CDR1 is SGDLS, CDR2 YYNGEE, per germline. CDR3: CASSVVAGTGGTDTQYF. CDR3 nucleotides: TGTGCCAGCAGCGTAGTGGCCGGGACAGGGGGCACAGATACGCAGTATTTT.

This clonotype has ten or more counts. The chain links TRBV28 to TRBJ2-3; D unresolved. V shed 3 bases and J shed 5 bases, with 12 bases lying between them. The CDR3 sequence is 14 residues long. The germline V gene encodes CDR1 MDHEN and CDR2 SYDVKM. This chain's CDR3 is CASSLEATGDTQYF. The CDR3 DNA follows: TGTGCCAGCAGTTTGGAAGCAACGGGAGATACGCAGTATTTT.